These T cell receptor beta chains were read from a single sample in a study of blood T cell repertoires in COVID-19. Using immunoSEQ multiplex PCR, the repertoire was profiled, and TCRdb retains in-frame clones only, with some absent. The sample consists of roughly 250,000 clones, 84% of them appearing once. Input material: peripheral blood. These receptors came from a human donor in a cohort sampled during active COVID-19. Each CDR3 is given with its conserved first and last residue. The D gene is left open where the match is weak. Part of the rows lack a size; the others show once, few, many or a class for expanded clones.

CDR3 length: 15
D gene: .
clone size: many
V gene: TRBV11-2
J gene: TRBJ2-1
CDR3 protein: CASSLVGRGYNEQFF
CDR3 DNA: TGTGCCAGCAGCTTAGTGGGCAGGGGCTACAATGAGCAGTTCTTC

CDR3 length: 14
D gene: .
clone size: once
V gene: TRBV6-5
J gene: TRBJ1-1
CDR3 protein: CASSFTRVNTEAFF
CDR3 DNA: TGTGCCAGCAGTTTCACACGGGTGAACACTGAAGCTTTCTTT

CDR3 length: 11
D gene: .
clone size: .
V gene: TRBV27
J gene: TRBJ1-2
CDR3 protein: CATAGLGGYTF
CDR3 DNA: TGTGCCACGGCCGGGTTAGGCGGCTACACCTTC

CDR3 length: 15
D gene: .
clone size: .
V gene: TRBV5-6
J gene: TRBJ1-5
CDR3 protein: CASSSTGIPHQPQHF
CDR3 DNA: TGTGCCAGCAGCTCAACAGGGATCCCTCATCAGCCCCAGCATTTT

CDR3 length: 14
D gene: .
clone size: .
V gene: TRBV5-4
J gene: TRBJ1-2
CDR3 protein: CASSLEGGIYGYTF
CDR3 DNA: TGTGCCAGCAGCTTGGAAGGGGGAATCTATGGCTACACCTTC

CDR3 length: 18
D gene: .
clone size: .
V gene: TRBV3-1/TRBV3-2
J gene: TRBJ2-2
CDR3 protein: CASSQELHPAANTGELFF
CDR3 DNA: TGTGCCAGCAGCCAAGAACTTCACCCCGCCGCGAACACCGGGGAGCTGTTTTTT

CDR3 length: 15
D gene: .
clone size: .
V gene: TRBV13
J gene: TRBJ1-1
CDR3 protein: CASSLRGHGSTEAFF
CDR3 DNA: TGTGCCAGCAGCTTACGCGGCCACGGGAGCACTGAAGCTTTCTTT

CDR3 length: 14
D gene: TRBD1
clone size: few
V gene: TRBV5-4
J gene: TRBJ1-1
CDR3 protein: CASSWTGGGTEAFF
CDR3 DNA: TGTGCCAGCAGCTGGACAGGGGGCGGCACTGAAGCTTTCTTT

CDR3 length: 13
D gene: .
clone size: .
V gene: TRBV19
J gene: TRBJ2-3
CDR3 protein: CANKEGIADTQYF
CDR3 DNA: TGTGCCAACAAGGAGGGGATAGCAGATACGCAGTATTTT

CDR3 length: 16
D gene: .
clone size: .
V gene: TRBV28
J gene: TRBJ1-5
CDR3 protein: CASTYFLDSSNQPQHF
CDR3 DNA: TGTGCCAGCACCTACTTCCTTGACAGTAGCAATCAGCCCCAGCATTTT

CDR3 length: 13
D gene: .
clone size: .
V gene: TRBV6-5
J gene: TRBJ2-5
CDR3 protein: CASSYPPGETQYF
CDR3 DNA: TGTGCCAGCAGTTACCCCCCCGGGGAGACCCAGTACTTC

CDR3 length: 15
D gene: .
clone size: .
V gene: TRBV6-5
J gene: TRBJ1-5
CDR3 protein: CASSPYPQGNQPQHF
CDR3 DNA: TGTGCCAGCAGCCCCTACCCGCAGGGTAATCAGCCCCAGCATTTT

CDR3 length: 13
D gene: TRBD1
clone size: .
V gene: TRBV7-3
J gene: TRBJ2-7
CDR3 protein: CASSSDRVPEQYF
CDR3 DNA: TGTGCCAGCAGCTCCGACAGGGTACCCGAGCAGTACTTC

CDR3 length: 16
D gene: TRBD1
clone size: few
V gene: TRBV6-2/TRBV6-3
J gene: TRBJ2-1
CDR3 protein: CASSQTAGTGKNEQFF
CDR3 DNA: TGTGCCAGCAGTCAGACCGCCGGGACAGGGAAAAATGAGCAGTTCTTC

CDR3 length: 14
D gene: .
clone size: .
V gene: TRBV2
J gene: TRBJ2-3
CDR3 protein: CASRGDLSLDTQYF
CDR3 DNA: TGTGCCAGCAGGGGGGACTTATCCTTGGATACGCAGTATTTT

CDR3 length: 13
D gene: .
clone size: .
V gene: TRBV10-3
J gene: TRBJ2-7
CDR3 protein: CAISAAQYYEQYF
CDR3 DNA: TGTGCCATCAGTGCAGCACAGTACTACGAGCAGTACTTC

CDR3 length: 17
D gene: TRBD1
clone size: .
V gene: TRBV6-1
J gene: TRBJ2-2
CDR3 protein: CASSGNIPGQGTGELFF
CDR3 DNA: TGTGCCAGCAGTGGTAATATACCGGGACAGGGGACCGGGGAGCTGTTTTTT

CDR3 length: 15
D gene: TRBD1
clone size: few
V gene: TRBV11-3
J gene: TRBJ2-2
CDR3 protein: CASSARDRGTGELFF
CDR3 DNA: TGTGCCAGCAGCGCCCGGGACAGGGGCACCGGGGAGCTGTTTTTT

CDR3 length: 15
D gene: TRBD2
clone size: .
V gene: TRBV7-7
J gene: TRBJ2-3
CDR3 protein: CASSLGLAGTDTQYF
CDR3 DNA: TGTGCTAGCAGCTTGGGACTAGCGGGAACGGATACGCAGTATTTT

CDR3 length: 20
D gene: .
clone size: .
V gene: TRBV3-1/TRBV3-2
J gene: TRBJ2-2
CDR3 protein: CASSQDVAGRINPNTGELFF
CDR3 DNA: TGTGCCAGCAGCCAAGATGTTGCGGGACGGATCAACCCGAACACCGGGGAGCTGTTTTTT

CDR3 length: 15
D gene: .
clone size: .
V gene: TRBV4-1
J gene: TRBJ2-7
CDR3 protein: CASSQDEGGAYEQYF
CDR3 DNA: TGCGCCAGCAGCCAAGACGAAGGGGGGGCTTACGAGCAGTACTTC

CDR3 length: 15
D gene: .
clone size: once
V gene: TRBV27
J gene: TRBJ2-7
CDR3 protein: CASSLNPGEPYEQYF
CDR3 DNA: TGTGCCAGCAGTTTAAACCCCGGGGAGCCTTACGAGCAGTACTTC

CDR3 length: 13
D gene: .
clone size: few
V gene: TRBV29-1
J gene: TRBJ1-5
CDR3 protein: CSVDQGPNQPQHF
CDR3 DNA: TGCAGCGTTGATCAGGGGCCCAATCAGCCCCAGCATTTT

CDR3 length: 16
D gene: .
clone size: once
V gene: TRBV6-2/TRBV6-3
J gene: TRBJ1-3
CDR3 protein: CASSYPTGFSGNTIYF
CDR3 DNA: TGTGCCAGCAGTTACCCGACAGGATTCTCTGGAAACACCATATATTTT

CDR3 length: 15
D gene: TRBD1
clone size: once
V gene: TRBV4-3
J gene: TRBJ2-3
CDR3 protein: CASSQRQGLADTQYF
CDR3 DNA: TGCGCCAGCAGCCAACGACAGGGGCTCGCAGATACGCAGTATTTT

CDR3 length: 14
D gene: .
clone size: .
V gene: TRBV5-1
J gene: TRBJ2-7
CDR3 protein: CASSPAGQAGEQYF
CDR3 DNA: TGCGCCAGCAGCCCCGCCGGACAAGCCGGCGAGCAGTACTTC

CDR3 length: 13
D gene: TRBD1
clone size: .
V gene: TRBV5-8
J gene: TRBJ1-2
CDR3 protein: CASSRDRFYGYTF
CDR3 DNA: TGTGCCAGCAGCAGGGACAGATTCTATGGCTACACCTTC

CDR3 length: 15
D gene: .
clone size: .
V gene: TRBV15
J gene: TRBJ2-5
CDR3 protein: CATSRGGAGQETQYF
CDR3 DNA: TGTGCCACCAGCAGAGGAGGTGCGGGGCAAGAGACCCAGTACTTC

CDR3 length: 14
D gene: TRBD1
clone size: .
V gene: TRBV7-3
J gene: TRBJ2-1
CDR3 protein: CASSGDRGQDEQFF
CDR3 DNA: TGTGCCAGCAGCGGGGACAGGGGGCAGGATGAGCAGTTCTTC

CDR3 length: 15
D gene: TRBD1
clone size: .
V gene: TRBV18
J gene: TRBJ1-4
CDR3 protein: CASSPQTGDNEKLFF
CDR3 DNA: TGTGCCAGCTCACCACAAACAGGGGATAATGAAAAACTGTTTTTT

CDR3 length: 13
D gene: TRBD1
clone size: .
V gene: TRBV13
J gene: TRBJ2-7
CDR3 protein: CASRQGHSYEQYF
CDR3 DNA: TGTGCCAGTCGACAGGGACATTCCTACGAGCAGTACTTC

CDR3 length: 14
D gene: .
clone size: .
V gene: TRBV6-5
J gene: TRBJ2-7
CDR3 protein: CASRKQGANYEQYF
CDR3 DNA: TGTGCCAGCAGGAAACAGGGAGCTAACTACGAGCAGTACTTC

CDR3 length: 15
D gene: TRBD1
clone size: .
V gene: TRBV28
J gene: TRBJ1-2
CDR3 protein: CASSSGGRTDYGYTF
CDR3 DNA: TGTGCCAGCAGTTCAGGGGGGCGGACGGACTATGGCTACACCTTC

CDR3 length: 15
D gene: .
clone size: .
V gene: TRBV6-5
J gene: TRBJ1-6
CDR3 protein: CASSYSTQGWSPLHF
CDR3 DNA: TGTGCCAGCAGTTACTCGACTCAGGGTTGGTCACCCCTCCACTTT

CDR3 length: 12
D gene: .
clone size: .
V gene: TRBV10-1
J gene: TRBJ2-7
CDR3 protein: CASSDNSYEQYF
CDR3 DNA: TGCGCCAGCAGTGACAATTCCTACGAGCAGTACTTC

CDR3 length: 14
D gene: TRBD2
clone size: .
V gene: TRBV27
J gene: TRBJ2-1
CDR3 protein: CASRGLAGYNEQFF
CDR3 DNA: TGTGCCAGCAGGGGACTAGCGGGGTACAATGAGCAGTTCTTC

CDR3 length: 16
D gene: TRBD1
clone size: .
V gene: TRBV19
J gene: TRBJ1-1
CDR3 protein: CASRQKQGAISTEAFF
CDR3 DNA: TGTGCCAGTAGACAAAAACAGGGGGCAATTTCCACTGAAGCTTTCTTT

CDR3 length: 15
D gene: TRBD2
clone size: .
V gene: TRBV15
J gene: TRBJ2-5
CDR3 protein: CATSSKLAGQETQYF
CDR3 DNA: TGTGCCACCAGCAGCAAACTAGCGGGGCAAGAGACCCAGTACTTC